This T cell receptor (beta chain) was sequenced in a study of CDR3 diversity in severe acne. The CDR3 spans 16 residues. The junction had 2 bases not matched to a gene; V was cut back by 0 bases and J by 0 bases. Germline CDR1 WNHNN, CDR2 SYGVQD (reference sequence). From the PCR reads, TCRdb called clonotypes with MiXCR, one entry per CDR3 protein. The sample has approximately 80,000 distinct CDR3 sequences; around 50% are singletons. Sequenced material: blood. The V gene is TRBV10-1, the J gene TRBJ2-7, with TRBD1 identical over 10 bases. The sequence was obtained from a male donor in good health, without acne. In DNA form, the CDR3 reads TGCGCCAGCAGTGAGTCCGGGACAGGGGCCTCCTACGAGCAGTACTTC. It translates to CASSESGTGASYEQYF.